This T cell receptor (beta chain) emerged from a study of cytomegalovirus exposure and HLA in healthy donors. Findings and caveats of the study: Among the CMV-associated chains, three were confirmed in vitro as specific for CMV antigens. According to reports, the classifier identified cytomegalovirus status with high specificity and sensitivity.

As to this clone: The antigen remains unidentified.

The ends lost 3 bases at V and 3 bases at J; junction bases unmatched: 7. The CDR3 consists of 15 residues. Germline assignment: CDR1 MGHRA and CDR2 YSYEKL. Libraries were prepared by immunoSEQ multiplex PCR; TCRdb keeps only in-frame clonotypes and omits some of them. The table records about 360,000 clones, 86% of them present only once. Sequencing was performed on PBMCs. This receptor was obtained from a woman aged 18-35 years in good health and CMV-seronegative. This chain connects TRBV4-1 to TRBJ1-1; the match to TRBD1 covers 7 bases. CDR3 sequence: CASSHRQGLDTEAFF. DNA for the CDR3: TGCGCCAGCAGCCACCGACAGGGTTTGGACACTGAAGCTTTCTTT.